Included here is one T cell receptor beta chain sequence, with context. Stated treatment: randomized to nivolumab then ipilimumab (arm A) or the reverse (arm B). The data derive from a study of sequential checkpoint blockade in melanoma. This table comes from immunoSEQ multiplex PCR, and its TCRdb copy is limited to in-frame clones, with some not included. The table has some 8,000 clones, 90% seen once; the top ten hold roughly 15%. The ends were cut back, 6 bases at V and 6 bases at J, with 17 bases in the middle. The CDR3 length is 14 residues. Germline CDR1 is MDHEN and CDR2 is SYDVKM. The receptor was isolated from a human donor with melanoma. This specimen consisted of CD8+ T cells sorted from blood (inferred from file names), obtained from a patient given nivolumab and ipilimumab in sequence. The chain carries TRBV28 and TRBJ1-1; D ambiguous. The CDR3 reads CASRFFGVRAEAFF. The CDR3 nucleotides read TGTGCCAGCAGATTCTTTGGGGTGAGGGCTGAAGCTTTCTTT.